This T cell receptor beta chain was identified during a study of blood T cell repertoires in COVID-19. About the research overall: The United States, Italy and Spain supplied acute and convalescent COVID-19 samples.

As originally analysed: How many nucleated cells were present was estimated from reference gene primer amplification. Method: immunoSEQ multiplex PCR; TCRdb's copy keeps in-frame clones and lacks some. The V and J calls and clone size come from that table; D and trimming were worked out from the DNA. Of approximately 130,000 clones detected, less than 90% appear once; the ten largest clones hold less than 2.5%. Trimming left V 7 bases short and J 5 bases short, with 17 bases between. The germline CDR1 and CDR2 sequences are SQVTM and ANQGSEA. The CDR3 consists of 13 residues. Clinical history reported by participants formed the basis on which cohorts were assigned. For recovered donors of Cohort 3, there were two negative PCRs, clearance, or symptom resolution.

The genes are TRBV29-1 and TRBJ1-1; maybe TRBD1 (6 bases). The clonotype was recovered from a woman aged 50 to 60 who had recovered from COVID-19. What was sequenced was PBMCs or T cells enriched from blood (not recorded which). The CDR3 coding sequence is TGCAGCGCCCAGGGTCGGGGGGCAACTGAAGCTTTCTTT. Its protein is CSAQGRGATEAFF.